This T cell receptor (beta chain) was obtained from a study of cytomegalovirus exposure and HLA in healthy donors. General observations from the study: The study labeled about 160 TCR beta chains cytomegalovirus-associated. Reportedly, TCR beta sequences accurately predicted HLA-A and HLA-B alleles in most subjects. Most of the CMV-associated TCR beta chains (in a later analysis) appeared to be HLA-restricted. Reports showed the classifier diagnosing cytomegalovirus status with high specificity and sensitivity.

V lost 4 bases to trimming and J lost 6 bases; unmatched junction nucleotides: 10. The CDR3 has 15 residues. Per germline, CDR1 MGHRA and CDR2 YSYEKL. A word on this clone: Its antigen remains unidentified.

Primers included in the PCR were 60 Vbeta and 13 Jbeta primers. Libraries were prepared by immunoSEQ multiplex PCR; TCRdb keeps only in-frame clonotypes and omits some of them. In the table there are under 150,000 clones, over 65% of which are singletons. The receptor was derived from a male donor in good health and CMV-seronegative. This sequence joins TRBV4-1 and TRBJ2-7, with 9 positions matching TRBD1. Source material: PBMCs. CDR3 sequence reads: CASSPGQGPAREQYF. As DNA, the CDR3 is TGCGCCAGCAGCCCAGGACAGGGGCCTGCTCGCGAGCAGTACTTC.